These 15 T cell receptor beta chains originate from one sample sequenced in a study of blood T cell repertoires in COVID-19. Generated by immunoSEQ multiplex PCR, the TCRdb table keeps only in-frame clones and is missing some. The data contain about 110,000 clones, under 75% of them singletons. Sample: peripheral blood. Receptors originate from a man older than 75 with acute or convalescent COVID-19.

The rearrangement uses TRBV19 and TRBJ1-5; 7 bases are a match to TRBD1. The germline gives CDR1 LNHDA, CDR2 SQIVND (reference sequence). The CDR3 loop spans 13 amino acids. V shed 10 bases and J 5 bases; nucleotides not matched to a gene: 8. CDR3 nucleotides: TGTGCCACAAGAAAGGGGGCCGATCAGCCCCAGCATTTT. Its translation is CATRKGADQPQHF.

This rearrangement joins TRBV27 to TRBJ2-7, with D possibly being TRBD1 (6 bases). The length of the CDR3 is 14 residues. The V end lost 5 bases, the J end lost 4 bases, and 15 bases lay between the germline ends. Germline lookup yields CDR1 MNHEY and CDR2 SMNVEV (reference sequence). CDR3: CASSTSDSQYEQYF. The CDR3 nucleotides are TGTGCCAGCAGTACCTCGGACAGCCAGTACGAGCAGTACTTC.

The rearrangement uses TRBV9 and TRBJ2-1; 8 bases are shared with TRBD2. Germline V gene sequence: CDR1 SGDLS, CDR2 YYNGEE. The CDR3 is 16 residues long. V lost 0 bases, J lost 7 bases, and 9 bases stayed unmatched. Here the CDR3 DNA reads TGTGCCAGCAGCGTAGAGGACGGGAGGGCCTCGAATGAGCAGTTCTTC. It codes for CASSVEDGRASNEQFF. Combining the CDR3 with reference TRBV9 and TRBJ2-1 gives the whole variable domain DSGVTQTPKHLITATGQRVTLRCSPRSGDLSVYWYQQSLDQGLQFLIQYYNGEERAKGNILERFSAQQFPDLHSELNLSSLELGDSALYFCASSVEDGRASNEQFFGPGTRLTVL.

About this clone: Other DNA sequences from this sample encode an identical CDR3 as well. The J gene is TRBJ1-5, the V gene TRBV28, with D perhaps TRBD1 (6 bases). V was clipped by 5 bases and J by 4 bases, with 9 bases between them. The CDR3 runs 13 residues. CDR1 and CDR2 (germline): MDHEN, SYDVKM. The CDR3 DNA reads as TGTGCCAGCAGTCGGACAGTTAATCAGCCCCAGCATTTT. Its translation: CASSRTVNQPQHF.

The chain couples TRBV6-5 to TRBJ1-3, with a possible D match to TRBD1 (6 bases). CDR3 length: 14 residues. Germline V CDR1 and CDR2: MNHEY, SVGAGI. The V and J ends lost 6 bases and 4 bases respectively, with 13 bases between them. The CDR3 DNA reads TGTGCCAGCAGCCAGGGGATGGGAGGAAACACCATATATTTT. Amino acid sequence: CASSQGMGGNTIYF.

The chain carries TRBV5-1 and TRBJ2-5; 7 bases are a match to TRBD2. CDR3 length: 16 amino acids. V was pared by 0 bases and J by 2 bases, with 7 bases of the junction left unmatched. The germline CDR1 and CDR2 sequences are SGHRS and YFSETQ. CDR3 bases: TGCGCCAGCAGCTTGGGGCCAGCGGGACTACAAGAGACCCAGTACTTC. Translated: CASSLGPAGLQETQYF.

The chain recombines TRBV29-1 with TRBJ2-1; D not resolved. This CDR3 has 12 amino acids. Germline values: CDR1 SQVTM, CDR2 ANQGSEA. V lost 3 bases to trimming and J lost 6 bases, with 9 bases between them. The CDR3 region is CSVDERSNEQFF. CDR3 DNA sequence: TGCAGCGTTGACGAGCGCAGCAATGAGCAGTTCTTC.

The chain uses TRBV5-8 and TRBJ2-2, with 7 bases matching TRBD2. The germline V gene encodes CDR1 SGHTS and CDR2 YDEGEE. The CDR3 spans 16 residues. With V trimmed by 3 bases and J by 9 bases, 14 bases remained unmatched. The CDR3 bases are TGTGCCAGCAGCTGGGGACTAACTCTAATTTTCCGGGAGCTGTTTTTT. It translates to CASSWGLTLIFRELFF. The full variable domain, in which reference TRBV5-8 and TRBJ2-2 provide the parts outside the CDR3, is EAGVTQSPTHLIKTRGQQATLRCSPISGHTSVYWYQQALGLGLQFLLWYDEGEERNRGNFPPRFSGRQFPNYSSELNVNALELEDSALYLCASSWGLTLIFRELFFGEGSRLTVL.

The gene calls are TRBV4-1 and TRBJ2-1, with 13 positions matching TRBD2. V was pared by 0 bases and J by 8 bases, with 7 bases of the junction left unmatched. Germline lookup yields CDR1 MGHRA and CDR2 YSYEKL. The CDR3 is made up of 17 amino acids. For the CDR3, the DNA is TGCGCCAGCAGCCAAGACCAACCGGGACTAGCGGGATATGAGCAGTTCTTC. Protein: CASSQDQPGLAGYEQFF.

This rearrangement joins TRBV5-4 to TRBJ1-2, with D possibly TRBD1 on 6 matching bases. The CDR3 spans 11 residues. The germline gives CDR1 SGHNT, CDR2 YYREEE (reference sequence). V dropped 5 bases and J dropped 8 bases, with 10 bases sitting between them. The DNA of the CDR3 is TGTGCCAGCAGAAACAGGGACGGCTACACCTTC. This sequence encodes CASRNRDGYTF. The complete variable domain, with remaining parts taken from reference TRBV5-4 and TRBJ1-2, reads ETGVTQSPTHLIKTRGQQVTLRCSSQSGHNTVSWYQQALGQGPQFIFQYYREEENGRGNFPPRFSGLQFPNYSSELNVNALELDDSALYLCASRNRDGYTFGSGTRLTVV.

The V gene is TRBV28, the J gene TRBJ1-2; D gene unclear. The CDR3 has 11 residues. V lost 7 bases and J 3 bases, leaving 6 bases between the germline ends. Germline CDR1 MDHEN, CDR2 SYDVKM. The CDR3 nucleotides read TGTGCCAGCAAGAGGTACTATGGCTACACCTTC. Residues: CASKRYYGYTF.

This clone was counted only a few times. The chain carries TRBV24-1 and TRBJ1-6, with D unresolved. In germline, CDR1 is KGHDR, CDR2 SFDVKD. Trimming took 0 bases from V and 5 from J, leaving 19 bases between them. CDR3 size: 19 residues. This chain's CDR3 is CATSDLGVAGLKNNSPLHF. In nucleotides, the CDR3 is TGTGCCACCAGTGATTTGGGGGTAGCAGGACTTAAGAATAATTCACCCCTCCACTTT.

This clone has a single count. A clone one base away is much larger, so this may be a read error. The V call is TRBV5-4, the J call TRBJ1-2, with D tentatively TRBD1 (5 bases). Trimming removed 4 bases at V and 1 base at J, with 8 bases between. This CDR3 comprises 13 residues. Germline CDR1 SGHNT, CDR2 YYREEE (reference sequence). DNA of the CDR3: TGTGCCAGCAGCATTGACAGTAACTATGGCTACACCTTC. Translation: CASSIDSNYGYTF.

CDR3 sequence reads: CASREQGPTYEQYF. CDR3 sequence (DNA): TGTGCCAGCAGGGAACAGGGGCCTACCTACGAGCAGTACTTC. The V call is TRBV2, the J call TRBJ2-7, with TRBD1 identical over 7 bases. Germline CDR1 SNHLY, CDR2 FYNNEI. J gave up 2 bases and V 6 bases, and 7 bases lay outside the gene matches. This CDR3 has 14 amino acids.

The chain uses TRBV7-2 and TRBJ1-3; D is ambiguous. This CDR3 comprises 16 residues. Germline CDR1 and CDR2: SGHTA and FQGNSA. Trimming left V 1 base short and J 1 base short, with 11 bases between. The CDR3, as DNA: TGTGCCAGCAGCTTAGTAGGCGCGGGTTCTGGAAACACCATATATTTT. This sequence encodes CASSLVGAGSGNTIYF.